This T cell receptor beta chain originates from a study of Ad26.COV2.S vaccination and SARS-CoV-2 variants. Across the study: The vaccine Ad26.COV2.S was put into the muscle once, or twice with 56 days between.

Study-wide points: The breadth of spike-specific CD8+ and CD4+ T cell responses after vaccination was reportedly substantial. Comparability of non-spike TCR breadth was observed across vaccine and placebo recipients.

Treatment meaning: roughly 18 received Ad26.COV2.S at low or high dose, single or two shots; 5 received placebo; per-sample allocation not given. At day 63 after the first vaccine or placebo injection, samples were drawn. In the vaccine, an Ad26 vector expressed the SARS-CoV-2 spike of the Wuhan strain. Points on this clone: Its cognate antigen is unknown.

Repertoires were generated with immunoSEQ multiplex PCR, while TCRdb's copy carries only in-frame clones and drops some. Of more than 300,000 clones in the sample, 88% were seen once. V was shortened by 7 bases and J by 2 bases, with 12 bases between the two germline ends. The germline V gene encodes CDR1 SQVTM and CDR2 ANQGSEA. The CDR3 is made up of 12 amino acids. The TCR comes from a person aged 18-60 years who received the Ad26.COV2.S COVID-19 vaccine or a placebo. The chain couples TRBV29-1 to TRBJ2-7, with a tentative D call TRBD1 (5 bases). The specimen comprised peripheral blood, sampled in a trial of Ad26.COV2.S vaccine versus placebo. CDR3 residues: CSGGQDPYEQYF. In DNA, the CDR3 is TGCAGCGGAGGACAAGACCCCTACGAGCAGTACTTC.